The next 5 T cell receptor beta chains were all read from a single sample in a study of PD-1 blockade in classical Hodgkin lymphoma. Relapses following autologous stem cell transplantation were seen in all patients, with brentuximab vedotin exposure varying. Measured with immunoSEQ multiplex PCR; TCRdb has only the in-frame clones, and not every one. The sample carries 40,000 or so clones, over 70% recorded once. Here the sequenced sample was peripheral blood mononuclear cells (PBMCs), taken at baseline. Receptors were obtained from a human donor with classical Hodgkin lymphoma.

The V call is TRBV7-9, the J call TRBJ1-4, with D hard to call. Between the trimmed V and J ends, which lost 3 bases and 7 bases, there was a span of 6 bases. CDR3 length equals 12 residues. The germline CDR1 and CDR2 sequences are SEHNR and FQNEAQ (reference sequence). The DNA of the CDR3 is TGTGCCAGCAGCTTGAGGAGTGAAAAACTGTTTTTT. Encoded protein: CASSLRSEKLFF.

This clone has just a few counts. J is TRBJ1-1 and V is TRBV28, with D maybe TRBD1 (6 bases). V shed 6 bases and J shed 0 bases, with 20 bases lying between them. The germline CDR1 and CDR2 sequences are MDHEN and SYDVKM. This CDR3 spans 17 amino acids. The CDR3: CASSLPRGAAMNTEAFF. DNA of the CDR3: TGTGCCAGCAGCCTACCGCGGGGGGCTGCCATGAACACTGAAGCTTTCTTT.

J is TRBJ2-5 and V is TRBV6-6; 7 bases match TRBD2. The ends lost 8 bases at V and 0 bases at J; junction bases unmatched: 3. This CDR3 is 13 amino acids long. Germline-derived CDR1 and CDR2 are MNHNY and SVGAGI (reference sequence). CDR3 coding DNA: TGTGCCAGCGACGGGGGGTACCAAGAGACCCAGTACTTC. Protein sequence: CASDGGYQETQYF.

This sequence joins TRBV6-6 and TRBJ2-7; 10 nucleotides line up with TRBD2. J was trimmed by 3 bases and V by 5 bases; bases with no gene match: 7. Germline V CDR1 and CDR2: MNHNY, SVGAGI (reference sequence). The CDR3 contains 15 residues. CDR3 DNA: TGTGCCAGCAGTCCACGAACTAGCGGGAACTACGAGCAGTACTTC. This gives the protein CASSPRTSGNYEQYF.

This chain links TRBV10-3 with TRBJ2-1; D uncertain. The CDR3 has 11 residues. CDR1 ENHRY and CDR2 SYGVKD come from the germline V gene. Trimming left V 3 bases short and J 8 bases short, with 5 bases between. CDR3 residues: CAISDSYEQFF. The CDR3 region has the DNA TGTGCCATCAGTGACAGCTATGAGCAGTTCTTC.